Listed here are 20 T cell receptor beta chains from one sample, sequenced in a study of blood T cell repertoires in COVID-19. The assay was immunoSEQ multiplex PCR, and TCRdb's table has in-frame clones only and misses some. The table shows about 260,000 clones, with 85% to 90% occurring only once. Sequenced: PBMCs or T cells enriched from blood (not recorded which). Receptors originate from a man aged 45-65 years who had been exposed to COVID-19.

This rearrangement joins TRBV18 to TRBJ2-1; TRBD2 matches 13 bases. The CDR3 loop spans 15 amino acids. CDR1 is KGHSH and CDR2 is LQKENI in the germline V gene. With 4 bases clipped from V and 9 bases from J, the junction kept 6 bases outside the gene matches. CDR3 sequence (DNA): TGTGCCAGCTCACTCGGACTAGCGGGAGTGGGTGAGCAGTTCTTC. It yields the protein CASSLGLAGVGEQFF.

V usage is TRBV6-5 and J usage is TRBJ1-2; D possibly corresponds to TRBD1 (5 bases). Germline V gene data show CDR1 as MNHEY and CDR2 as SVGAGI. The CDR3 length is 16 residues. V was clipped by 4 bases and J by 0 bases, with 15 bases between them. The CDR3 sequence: CASSSPRTRANYGYTF. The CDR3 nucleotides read TGTGCCAGCAGTTCCCCGAGGACACGCGCTAACTATGGCTACACCTTC.

CDR3 DNA: TGTGCCAGCAAACAGGGGCAGTCCCATTCACCCCTCCACTTT. As protein: CASKQGQSHSPLHF. This rearrangement joins TRBV6-5 to TRBJ1-6, with 7 bases matching TRBD1. The V gene end was trimmed by 7 bases and the J gene end by 8 bases; junction bases not matched to a gene: 8. The V gene's germline CDR1 is MNHEY and CDR2 SVGAGI. The CDR3 length is 14 residues.

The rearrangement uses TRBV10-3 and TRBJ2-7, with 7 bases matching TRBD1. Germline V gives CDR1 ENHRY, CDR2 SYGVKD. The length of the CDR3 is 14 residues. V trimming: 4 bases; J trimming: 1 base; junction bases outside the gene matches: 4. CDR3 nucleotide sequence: TGTGCCATCAGTGGCCAGGGGGTTTCCTACGAGCAGTACTTC. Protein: CAISGQGVSYEQYF.

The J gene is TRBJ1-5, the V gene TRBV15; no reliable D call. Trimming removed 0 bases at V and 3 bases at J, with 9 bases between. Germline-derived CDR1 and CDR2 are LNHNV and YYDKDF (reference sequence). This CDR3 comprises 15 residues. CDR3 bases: TGTGCCACCAGCAGAGATCCTGGCTCCAATCAGCCCCAGCATTTT. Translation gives CATSRDPGSNQPQHF.

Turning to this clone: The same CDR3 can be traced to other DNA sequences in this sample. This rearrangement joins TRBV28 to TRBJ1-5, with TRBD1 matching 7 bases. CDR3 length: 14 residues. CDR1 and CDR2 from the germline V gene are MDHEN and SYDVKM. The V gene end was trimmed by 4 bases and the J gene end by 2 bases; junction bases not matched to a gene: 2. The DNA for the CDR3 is TGTGCCAGCAGTTCAGGACAGGGCAATCAGCCCCAGCATTTT. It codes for CASSSGQGNQPQHF.

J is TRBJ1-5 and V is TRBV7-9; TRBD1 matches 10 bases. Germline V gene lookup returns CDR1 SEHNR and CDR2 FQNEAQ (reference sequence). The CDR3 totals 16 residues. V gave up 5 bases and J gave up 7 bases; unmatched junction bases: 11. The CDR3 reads CASSNGTGDVLQPQHF. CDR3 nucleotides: TGTGCCAGCAGCAACGGGACAGGGGACGTCTTACAGCCCCAGCATTTT.

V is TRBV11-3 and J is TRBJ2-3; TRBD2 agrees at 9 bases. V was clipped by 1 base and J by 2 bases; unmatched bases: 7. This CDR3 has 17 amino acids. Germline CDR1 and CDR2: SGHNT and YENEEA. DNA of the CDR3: TGTGCCAGCAGCTTAGGGCTGGCGGGAGGGTTCACAGATACGCAGTATTTT. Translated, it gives CASSLGLAGGFTDTQYF.

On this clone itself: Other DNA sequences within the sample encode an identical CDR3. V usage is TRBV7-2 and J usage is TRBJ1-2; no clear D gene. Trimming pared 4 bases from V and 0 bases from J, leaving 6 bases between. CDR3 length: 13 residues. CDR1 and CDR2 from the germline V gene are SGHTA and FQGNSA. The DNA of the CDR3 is TGTGCCAGCAGCTACCTAGCTAACTATGGCTACACCTTC. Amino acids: CASSYLANYGYTF. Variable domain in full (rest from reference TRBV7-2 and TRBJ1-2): GAGVSQSPSNKVTEKGKDVELRCDPISGHTALYWYRQSLGQGLEFLIYFQGNSAPDKSGLPSDRFSAERTGGSVSTLTIQRTQQEDSAVYLCASSYLANYGYTFGSGTRLTVV.

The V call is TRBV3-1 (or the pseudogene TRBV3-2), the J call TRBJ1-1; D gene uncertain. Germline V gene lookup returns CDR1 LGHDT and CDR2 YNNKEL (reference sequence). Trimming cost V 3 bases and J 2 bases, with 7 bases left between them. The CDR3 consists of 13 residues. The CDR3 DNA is TGTGCCAGCAGCCATTACACCAACACTGAAGCTTTCTTT. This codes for CASSHYTNTEAFF.

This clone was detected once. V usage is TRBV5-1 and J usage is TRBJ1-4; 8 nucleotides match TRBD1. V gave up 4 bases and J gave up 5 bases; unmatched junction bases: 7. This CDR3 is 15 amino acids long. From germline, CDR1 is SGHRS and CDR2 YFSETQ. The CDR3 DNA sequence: TGCGCCAGCAGCCCTCGGACAGGGCAAAATGAAAAACTGTTTTTT. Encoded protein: CASSPRTGQNEKLFF.

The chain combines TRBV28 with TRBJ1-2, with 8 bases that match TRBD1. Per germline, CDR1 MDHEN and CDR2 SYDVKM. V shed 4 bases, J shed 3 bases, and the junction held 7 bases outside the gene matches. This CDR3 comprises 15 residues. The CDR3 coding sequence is TGTGCCAGCAGTTCCTTAGGACAGGGCTACTATGGCTACACCTTC. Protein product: CASSSLGQGYYGYTF.

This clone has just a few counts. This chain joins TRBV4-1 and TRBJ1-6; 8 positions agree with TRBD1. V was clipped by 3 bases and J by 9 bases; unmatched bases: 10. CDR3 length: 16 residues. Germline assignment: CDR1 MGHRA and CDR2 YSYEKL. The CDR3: CASSQYTGTGVSPLHF. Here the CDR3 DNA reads TGCGCCAGCAGCCAGTATACAGGGACAGGTGTTTCACCCCTCCACTTT.

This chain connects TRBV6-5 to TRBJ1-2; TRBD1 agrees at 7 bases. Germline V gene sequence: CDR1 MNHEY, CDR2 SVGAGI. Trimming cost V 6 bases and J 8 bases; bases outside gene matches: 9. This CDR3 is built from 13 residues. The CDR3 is CASRPDRFVGYTF. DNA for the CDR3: TGTGCCAGCAGACCGGACAGGTTCGTGGGCTACACCTTC.

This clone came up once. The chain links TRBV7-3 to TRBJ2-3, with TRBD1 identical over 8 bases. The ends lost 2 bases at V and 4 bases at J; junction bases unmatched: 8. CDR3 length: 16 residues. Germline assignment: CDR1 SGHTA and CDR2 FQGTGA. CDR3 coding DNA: TGTGCCAGCAGCTTACTTTCGACAGGGGCAGCAGATACGCAGTATTTT. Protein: CASSLLSTGAADTQYF.

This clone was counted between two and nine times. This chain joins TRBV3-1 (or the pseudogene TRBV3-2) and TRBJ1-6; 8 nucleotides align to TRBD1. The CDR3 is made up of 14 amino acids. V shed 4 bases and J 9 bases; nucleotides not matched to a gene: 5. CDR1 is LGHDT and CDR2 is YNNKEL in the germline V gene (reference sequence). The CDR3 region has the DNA TGTGCCAGCAGCCGCCAGGGGGCAGGTTCACCCCTCCACTTT. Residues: CASSRQGAGSPLHF.

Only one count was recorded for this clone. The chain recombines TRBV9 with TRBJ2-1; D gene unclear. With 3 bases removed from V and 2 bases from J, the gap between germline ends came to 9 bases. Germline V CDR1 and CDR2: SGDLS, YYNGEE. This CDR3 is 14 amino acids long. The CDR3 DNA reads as TGTGCCAGCAGCGCCCGACTCACCTACAATGAGCAGTTCTTC. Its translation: CASSARLTYNEQFF.

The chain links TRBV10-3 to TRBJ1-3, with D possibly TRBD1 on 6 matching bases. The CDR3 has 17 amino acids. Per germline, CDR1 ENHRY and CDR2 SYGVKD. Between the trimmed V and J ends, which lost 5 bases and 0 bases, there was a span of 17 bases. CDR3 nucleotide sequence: TGTGCCATCAGTTTCACAGGGTATCTGGGCTCTGGAAACACCATATATTTT. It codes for CAISFTGYLGSGNTIYF.

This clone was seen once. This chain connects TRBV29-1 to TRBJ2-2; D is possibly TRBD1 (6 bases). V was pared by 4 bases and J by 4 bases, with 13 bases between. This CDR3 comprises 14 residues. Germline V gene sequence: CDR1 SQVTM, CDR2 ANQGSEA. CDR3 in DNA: TGCAGCGTTGCCCCAAGGGGGACCACCGGGGAGCTGTTTTTT. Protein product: CSVAPRGTTGELFF.

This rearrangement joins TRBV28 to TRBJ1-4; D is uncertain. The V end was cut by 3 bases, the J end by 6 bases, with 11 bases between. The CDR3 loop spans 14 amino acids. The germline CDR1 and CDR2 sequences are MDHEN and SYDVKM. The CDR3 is CASSFPGSYEKLFF. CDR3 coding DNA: TGTGCCAGCAGTTTTCCGGGTAGTTATGAAAAACTGTTTTTT.